This is a list of T cell receptor beta chains from one sample in a study of shared clonotypes between healthy human individuals. The data were produced by immunoSEQ multiplex PCR, yet TCRdb's version contains in-frame clones alone and is incomplete. The data show about 2.4 million clones, roughly 93% seen once. Sequencing was done on a sample of naive CD4+ T cells from PBMCs. All receptors come from a man younger than 35 in good health. Some clones in this sample may be carry-over from other donors' samples. Each CDR3 is given without its conserved first and last residue. The size field is filled for only some rows; it gives once, few, many or a size class.

>-|TRBJ1-1|TRBV7-2|13
ASSSDQFRRTEAF
>few|TRBJ1-2|TRBV28|10
ASSFGVYGYT
>-|TRBJ2-1|TRBV7-3|11
ASSLRWGNEQF
>-|TRBJ2-7|TRBV5-5|13
ASSPYGQGTYEQY
>-|TRBJ2-3|TRBV6-4|14
ASSDSTSGRPDTQY
>-|TRBJ2-1|TRBV6-5|12
ASSYRGSGNEQF
>-|TRBJ1-1|TRBV18|14
ASSFYGQATNTEAF
>-|TRBJ2-1|TRBV2|13
ASSGGSGHYNEQF
>-|TRBJ2-2|TRBV11-3|12
ASSLVQGPGELF
>few|TRBJ1-1|TRBV5-1|11
ASSQDRGTEAF
>-|TRBJ1-4|TRBV11-2|14
ASSPRGGVTNEKLF
>-|TRBJ1-5|TRBV7-3|11
ASSSGINQPQH
>-|TRBJ2-7|TRBV5-5|12
ASSSLDLVGEQY
>-|TRBJ2-7|TRBV15|15
ATSRIPPRDKSYEQY
>-|TRBJ2-3|TRBV15|12
ATSNPSGADTQY
>-|TRBJ1-1|TRBV2|11
ASSEGIGTGAF
>-|TRBJ2-3|TRBV28|14
ASSSSGTGGTDTQY
>-|TRBJ1-4|TRBV20-1|9
SATGNEKLF
>-|TRBJ2-1|TRBV6-1|11
ASSEETVNEQF
>-|TRBJ2-5|TRBV6-5|13
ASRRDGLSGETQY
>-|TRBJ2-7|TRBV28|12
ASSLGLYRNEQY
>-|TRBJ2-3|TRBV2|16
ASNGGLAGGESTDTQY
>-|TRBJ1-2|TRBV30|10
AWYNRSYGYT
>-|TRBJ1-1|TRBV5-1|12
ASSLLTVNTEAF
>-|TRBJ2-3|TRBV30|9
AWRSTDTQY
>once|TRBJ2-5|TRBV18|13
ASSPVAGETRTQY
>-|TRBJ2-7|TRBV2|13
ASSVRRDRAQEQY
>-|TRBJ2-3|TRBV27|13
ASSPMGDSTDTQY
>-|TRBJ2-1|TRBV6-1|13
ASRGRGRSYNEQF
>-|TRBJ2-1|TRBV20-1|9
RTSSYNEQF
>-|TRBJ2-7|TRBV15|13
ATSRVGSGSYEQY
>-|TRBJ2-1|TRBV5-1|14
ASSPRASGRDNEQF
>-|TRBJ2-5|TRBV9|11
ASSVLVTGAQY
>-|TRBJ2-3|TRBV11-2|13
ASSSFTGPPDTQY
>-|TRBJ2-1|TRBV18|9
ASTDFNEQF
>-|TRBJ1-3|TRBV5-4|15
ASSLKKGGATGNTIY
>-|TRBJ2-7|TRBV2|11
ASSDPGLALWT
>-|TRBJ2-5|TRBV5-1|12
ASSPGGRGETQY
>-|TRBJ2-1|TRBV5-1|11
ASSLGPAGEQF
>-|TRBJ2-7|TRBV4-1|17
ASSRGQLAGGRSSYEQY
>-|TRBJ1-4|TRBV25-1|14
ASGGDPSPTNEKLF
>-|TRBJ2-2|TRBV2|15
ASSGRDRGMNTGELF
>-|TRBJ1-2|TRBV7-9|12
ASSIAGQGDGYT
>-|TRBJ2-1|TRBV19|8
ASSDNEQF
>-|TRBJ2-1|TRBV9|13
ASSVDGPNYNEQF
>once|-|TRBV7-8|13
ASSRFRESSYEQY
>-|TRBJ1-1|TRBV27|12
ASAFGRRGTEAF
>-|TRBJ1-2|TRBV5-5|11
ASSSWRAYGYT
>-|TRBJ2-1|TRBV2|12
ASIWTASYNEQF
>-|TRBJ1-2|TRBV5-4|13
ASSLERHGEVLST
>-|TRBJ1-1|TRBV28|14
ASSLSGANRVTEAF
>-|TRBJ2-7|TRBV6-1|13
ASSPLGTGAYEQY
>-|TRBJ2-5|TRBV5-1|13
ASSPAEGPWETQY